Listed below are T cell receptor beta chains from one sample, sequenced in a study of CD4 T cells in relation to SARS-CoV-2 and coronaviruses. No antigen is known for these receptors. The table came from immunoSEQ multiplex PCR; TCRdb's copy has only in-frame clones and leaves some out. The table records roughly 38,000 clones, about 80% of them present only once. Sample: naive CD4+ T cells from PBMCs, cultured in vitro. The receptor set was obtained from an adult with COVID-19. The CDR3 runs from the conserved cysteine through the conserved F or W. The order of the fields is V gene, clone size, J gene, CDR3 protein. Only part of the rows carry a size: once, few, many, or a class if the clone is expanded.

TRBV5-4	-	TRBJ2-5	CASSFPFSGSATETQYF
TRBV5-1	-	TRBJ1-3	CASSLSGKGNTIYF
TRBV30	-	TRBJ2-1	CAWSLGKQFF
TRBV28	-	TRBJ2-1	CASSSPPANANEQFF
TRBV4-1	few	TRBJ2-7	CASSLGLAGGQMSEQYF
TRBV28	-	TRBJ1-5	CASSSLDRAGNQPQHF
TRBV7-9	-	TRBJ2-4	CASSHPLTNIQYF
TRBV10-3	-	TRBJ2-7	CAISGETSGLSYEQYF
TRBV5-4	-	TRBJ1-1	CASSFRNVRNTEAFF
TRBV4-1	-	TRBJ1-2	CASSQGTRDPWDGYTF
TRBV6-6	-	TRBJ1-1	CASSYQGLNTEAFF
TRBV21-1	-	TRBJ1-5	CATRRGGNQPQHF
TRBV6-5	-	TRBJ1-4	CASSSPGANEKLFF
TRBV2	-	TRBJ2-4	CASSGAERGKNIQYF